This T cell receptor beta chain was profiled in a study of neurological immune-mediated disorders. Findings and limits, study-wide: TCR clonal expansion peaked in HTLV-1-associated myelopathy patients and was lowest in multiple sclerosis patients. There was no clinical or MRI feature that was associated with the multiple sclerosis repertoire cluster.

5'RACE with 10-nucleotide random UMIs generated the cDNA. Via MiXCR, TCRdb re-called the 5' RACE reads, giving one row per CDR3 protein. The sample has around 61,000 distinct CDR3 sequences; around 5.1% are singletons. The CDR3 runs to 14 residues. Looked up from germline, CDR1 is SGHRS and CDR2 is YFSETQ. V dropped 0 bases and J dropped 5 bases, with 11 bases sitting between them. This clonotype appeared many times. Its specificity is not known. The chain is built from TRBV5-1 and TRBJ1-2, with a weak D call TRBD1 (5 bases). The origin of this receptor is a human donor with multiple sclerosis. The donor label of this sample is uncertain. Input material: PBMCs. CDR3 loop: CASSLGGRAYGYTF. CDR3 DNA: TGCGCCAGCAGCTTGGGCGGCAGGGCGTATGGCTACACCTTC.